This T cell receptor (beta chain) is drawn from a study of coeliac disease. The CDR3 is 13 amino acids. The assay was immunoSEQ multiplex PCR, and TCRdb's table has in-frame clones only and misses some. The data hold roughly 4,000 clones, with approximately 63% observed a single time. This chain uses TRBV12-2 with TRBJ2-7; the table's D gene call, TRBD2, was not cross checked with the DNA. TRBV12-2 is marked as a pseudogene. Sequencing was done on a sample of lymphocytes from the gut lamina propria. The sequence was collected from a man in his 70s without celiac disease. The DNA of the CDR3 is TGTGCAAGTCGCCTAACTGTTCCCTACGAGCAGTACTTC. This encodes CASRLTVPYEQYF.